The clone carrying this T cell receptor beta chain was found a few times. The assay was immunoSEQ multiplex PCR, and TCRdb's table has in-frame clones only and misses some. This sample yields roughly 90,000 clones, of which around 80% are seen a single time; roughly 9.8% belongs to the top ten. The data originate from a study of control samples from healthy donors and cancer patients. Germline lookup yields CDR1 SQVTM and CDR2 ANQGSEA. This CDR3 contains 14 residues. V was shortened by 0 bases and J by 3 bases, with 11 bases between the two germline ends. Sequences were obtained from blood. The receptor's source is a woman aged 55-69 years in good health. V and J are TRBV29-1 and TRBJ1-2; D gene uncertain. In DNA, the CDR3 is TGCAGCGTTGAAGAAGCGTATTCCGACTATGGCTACACCTTC. Amino acid sequence: CSVEEAYSDYGYTF.